This entry lists 27 T cell receptor beta chains sequenced from one sample in a study of blood T cell repertoires in COVID-19. The data were produced by immunoSEQ multiplex PCR, yet TCRdb's version contains in-frame clones alone and is incomplete. The repertoire consists of 50,000 to 80,000 clones, with around 73% occurring once and the leading ten covering 11% to 15%. The sample was peripheral blood. Source of these receptors: a man between 60 and 75 years old with COVID-19, enrolled during active disease.

The V call is TRBV20-1, the J call TRBJ2-7; the match to TRBD2 covers 7 bases. The germline V gene encodes CDR1 DFQATT and CDR2 SNEGSKA (reference sequence). The CDR3 totals 14 residues. V lost 3 bases to trimming and J lost 2 bases; unmatched junction nucleotides: 7. The CDR3 protein is CSASPAGKPYEQYF. In nucleotides, the CDR3 is TGCAGTGCTAGTCCAGCGGGGAAACCCTACGAGCAGTACTTC.

The gene calls are TRBV6-5 and TRBJ2-5; D is unclear. Germline V gives CDR1 MNHEY, CDR2 SVGAGI. Trimming stripped 2 bases from V and 2 bases from J, with 6 bases between. The CDR3 has 13 residues. In nucleotides, the CDR3 is TGTGCCAGCAGTTACCACGGGCAAGAGACCCAGTACTTC. The encoded protein is CASSYHGQETQYF.

This sequence joins TRBV9 and TRBJ2-1; 11 nucleotides align to TRBD1. The germline gives CDR1 SGDLS, CDR2 YYNGEE. This CDR3 is 16 amino acids long. J gave up 3 bases and V 4 bases, and 6 bases lay outside the gene matches. CDR3 sequence reads: CASSPTGTGGYNEQFF. DNA for the CDR3: TGTGCCAGCAGCCCCACCGGGACAGGGGGCTACAATGAGCAGTTCTTC.

V is TRBV25-1 and J is TRBJ2-1, with D possibly TRBD2 on 6 matching bases. CDR1 and CDR2 (germline): MGHDK, SYGVNS. V was clipped by 5 bases and J by 4 bases, with 18 bases between them. CDR3 length: 16 residues. CDR3 residues: CASSRWGGNQYNEQFF. DNA of the CDR3: TGTGCCAGCAGTAGATGGGGCGGGAACCAGTACAATGAGCAGTTCTTC.

The chain recombines TRBV6-1 with TRBJ1-5; D possibly corresponds to TRBD1 (6 bases). The CDR3 has 17 residues. Trimming removed 2 bases at V and 4 bases at J, with 18 bases between. Germline lookup yields CDR1 MNHNS and CDR2 SASEGT. The CDR3 DNA is TGTGCCAGCAGTGAACAGGCGGGGGGCATTGGGAATCAGCCCCAGCATTTT. This gives the protein CASSEQAGGIGNQPQHF.

The chain is built from TRBV11-2 and TRBJ1-1; 10 bases fit TRBD1. Unmatched junction bases numbered 8, after V lost 6 bases and J lost 4 bases. Germline CDR1 SGHAT, CDR2 FQNNGV. This CDR3 spans 15 amino acids. This chain's CDR3 is CASRRPGQGTTEAFF. The CDR3 DNA follows: TGTGCCAGCAGGAGGCCGGGACAGGGGACCACTGAAGCTTTCTTT.

The chain couples TRBV10-3 to TRBJ2-3; no definite D call. The germline CDR1 and CDR2 sequences are ENHRY and SYGVKD. Trimming stripped 4 bases from V and 2 bases from J, with 10 bases between. The CDR3 is made up of 14 amino acids. CDR3 DNA: TGTGCCATCAGTGGGGCTGAAAACACAGATACGCAGTATTTT. The encoded protein is CAISGAENTDTQYF.

The rearrangement uses TRBV6-5 and TRBJ2-2; no definite D call. The CDR3 is 11 residues long. With 8 bases removed from V and 3 bases from J, the gap between germline ends came to 4 bases. Germline CDR1 MNHEY, CDR2 SVGAGI. The CDR3 region is CASQDTGELFF. DNA for the CDR3: TGTGCCAGCCAGGACACCGGGGAGCTGTTTTTT.

The gene calls are TRBV11-2 and TRBJ1-2; the D gene is possibly TRBD1 (6 bases). The germline gives CDR1 SGHAT, CDR2 FQNNGV. Trimming pared 2 bases from V and 2 bases from J, leaving 15 bases between. The length of the CDR3 is 16 residues. The CDR3 sequence is CASSLPSTGLNYGYTF. CDR3 sequence (DNA): TGTGCCAGCAGCTTACCCTCGACAGGTCTGAACTATGGCTACACCTTC.

The chain has TRBV2 and TRBJ1-6, with D uncertain. There are 15 residues in the CDR3. Trimming took 0 bases from V and 12 from J, leaving 15 bases between them. Per germline, CDR1 SNHLY and CDR2 FYNNEI. The chain's CDR3 is CASSEAGRIGKPLHF. In DNA form, the CDR3 reads TGTGCCAGCAGTGAAGCGGGCCGAATAGGAAAACCCCTCCACTTT. The complete variable domain, with remaining parts taken from reference TRBV2 and TRBJ1-6, reads EPEVTQTPSHQVTQMGQEVILRCVPISNHLYFYWYRQILGQKVEFLVSFYNNEISEKSEIFDDQFSVERPDGSNFTLKIRSTKLEDSAMYFCASSEAGRIGKPLHFGNGTRLTVT.

The chain has TRBV30 and TRBJ1-5, with 12 bases lining up with TRBD1. Trimming removed 1 base from V and 6 bases from J; junction bases left unmatched: 4. The CDR3 extends over 15 amino acids. CDR1 is GTSNPN, CDR2 SVGIG, per germline (reference sequence). In DNA, the CDR3 is TGTGCCTGGAGTGCCGGGACAGGGGGCTTTCAGCCCCAGCATTTT. This codes for CAWSAGTGGFQPQHF.

This clone came up a few times. The rearrangement uses TRBV6-5 and TRBJ2-1; a weak D match, TRBD2 (5 bases). V lost 0 bases and J lost 10, with 10 bases in between. The germline CDR1 and CDR2 sequences are MNHEY and SVGAGI. The CDR3 is 13 amino acids. Here the CDR3 DNA reads TGTGCCAGCAGTTACTCGGCAGGCGGGGAGCAGTTCTTC. Encoded protein: CASSYSAGGEQFF.

A single count supports this clone. V and J are TRBV7-4 and TRBJ1-5; TRBD1 matches at 8 bases. Per germline, CDR1 SGHVT and CDR2 SQSDAQ. After removal of 4 bases from V and 4 bases from J, the junction contained 9 bases not matched to a gene. The CDR3 is 16 amino acids. CDR3 protein: CASSSPDRDRNQPQHF. CDR3 in DNA: TGTGCCAGCAGCTCCCCAGATAGGGACAGGAATCAGCCCCAGCATTTT.

The CDR3 bases are TGTGCCAGCAGCCAATCGTGGCAGGGCCCCTACAATGAGCAGTTCTTC. This sequence encodes CASSQSWQGPYNEQFF. The chain uses TRBV3-1 (or the pseudogene TRBV3-2) and TRBJ2-1; the D gene is possibly TRBD1 (5 bases). V was clipped by 2 bases and J by 2 bases, with 13 bases between them. The CDR3 totals 16 residues. Germline V gene data show CDR1 as LGHDT and CDR2 as YNNKEL (reference sequence).

To note about this clone: The junction does not match germline at one end; this may be a read error. The V call is TRBV11-2, the J call TRBJ2-1; 11 bases are a match to TRBD2. Germline V CDR1 and CDR2: SGHAT, FQNNGV. This CDR3 has 15 amino acids. CDR3 amino acids: CASRLAGGFGNEQFF. The CDR3 region has the DNA TGTGCCAGCAGGTTAGCGGGAGGGTTCGGCAATGAGCAGTTCTTC. The variable domain in full, with the rest retrieved from reference TRBV11-2 and TRBJ2-1, is EAGVAQSPRYKIIEKRQSVAFWCNPISGHATLYWYQQILGQGPKLLIQFQNNGVVDDSQLPKDRFSAERLKGVDSTLKIQPAKLEDSAVYLCASRLAGGFGNEQFFGPGTRLTVL.

The V and J genes are TRBV6-5 and TRBJ1-4; 8 bases align to TRBD1. Per the germline V gene, CDR1 is MNHEY and CDR2 is SVGAGI. J was trimmed by 6 bases and V by 6 bases; bases with no gene match: 9. This CDR3 has 15 residues. The CDR3 bases are TGTGCCAGCAGCGCCGGACAGGGAGGGTATGAAAAACTGTTTTTT. Its protein product is CASSAGQGGYEKLFF.

CDR3 in DNA: TGCGCCAGCAGCCAAGGGGGGCTAGCGGATAGCACAGATACGCAGTATTTT. As protein: CASSQGGLADSTDTQYF. V is TRBV4-1 and J is TRBJ2-3, with D possibly matching TRBD2 (7 bases). Trimming left V 1 base short and J 0 bases short, with 14 bases between. CDR3 length: 17 residues. Germline V gene lookup returns CDR1 MGHRA and CDR2 YSYEKL.

This chain joins TRBV2 and TRBJ1-1, with a tentative D call TRBD1 (6 bases). The germline V and J ends were trimmed by 10 bases and 6 bases, with 18 bases remaining between them. Germline CDR1 SNHLY, CDR2 FYNNEI. The CDR3 runs 13 residues. In DNA, the CDR3 is TGTGCCAAATCGACAGGCCCCAAGGCTGAAGCTTTCTTT. It encodes CAKSTGPKAEAFF.

The CDR3 region is CASSNRQGLNQYF. The CDR3 DNA follows: TGTGCCAGCAGTAACAGACAGGGCCTAAACCAGTACTTC. The chain joins TRBV12-3 or TRBV12-4 to TRBJ2-5; TRBD1 matches 7 bases. Trimming took 5 bases from V and 10 from J; bases not matched to a gene: 10. The CDR3 sequence is 13 residues long.

The chain joins TRBV6-1 to TRBJ1-3; D not resolved. This CDR3 comprises 13 residues. Per germline, CDR1 MNHNS and CDR2 SASEGT. V was trimmed by 2 bases and J by 2 bases, leaving 4 bases between them. The CDR3 protein is CASSEQAGNTIYF. DNA for the CDR3: TGTGCCAGCAGTGAACAGGCTGGAAACACCATATATTTT.

This rearrangement joins TRBV4-1 to TRBJ2-3; TRBD1 is a possible D gene (6 bases). Deletions cut 0 bases from V and 2 bases from J, with 12 bases between. The CDR3 contains 16 residues. Germline-derived CDR1 and CDR2 are MGHRA and YSYEKL. The DNA of the CDR3 is TGCGCCAGCAGCCAAGAACCGGGACATAACACAGATACGCAGTATTTT. It encodes CASSQEPGHNTDTQYF.

This sequence joins TRBV16 and TRBJ2-7, with 7 positions matching TRBD1. J was trimmed by 6 bases and V by 0 bases; bases with no gene match: 2. The length of the CDR3 is 13 residues. Germline values: CDR1 KGHSY, CDR2 FQNENV. CDR3 nucleotides: TGTGCCAGCAGCCAATCTGCAGGGGGCGAGCAGTACTTC. Its translation: CASSQSAGGEQYF. Full variable domain (rest looked up from reference TRBV16 and TRBJ2-7): GEEVAQTPKHLVRGEGQKAKLYCAPIKGHSYVFWYQQVLKNEFKFLISFQNENVFDETGMPKERFSAKCLPNSPCSLEIQATKLEDSAVYFCASSQSAGGEQYFGPGTRLTVT.

The gene calls are TRBV4-2 and TRBJ2-7, with D perhaps TRBD2 (6 bases). V was clipped by 1 base and J by 2 bases, with 12 bases between them. CDR1 and CDR2 (germline): LGHNA, YNFKEQ. The CDR3 length is 15 residues. CDR3 region: CASSQVTGETYEQYF. DNA of the CDR3: TGTGCCAGCAGCCAAGTTACGGGAGAGACCTACGAGCAGTACTTC.

V gene TRBV19 combines with J gene TRBJ1-1; no clear D gene. V lost 6 bases, J lost 3 bases, and 8 bases lay in between. This CDR3 contains 12 residues. Germline V gene data show CDR1 as LNHDA and CDR2 as SQIVND (reference sequence). CDR3 protein: CASRGAYTEAFF. CDR3 DNA: TGTGCCAGTAGAGGAGCGTACACTGAAGCTTTCTTT.

The chain uses TRBV2 and TRBJ1-6; D is unclear. V lost 2 bases and J 5 bases, leaving 7 bases between the germline ends. Germline V gene data show CDR1 as SNHLY and CDR2 as FYNNEI. The CDR3 runs to 14 residues. This CDR3 reads CASSERQDNSPLHF. The CDR3 DNA is TGTGCCAGCAGTGAACGTCAGGATAATTCACCCCTCCACTTT.

This clone was counted between two and nine times. The V call is TRBV11-3, the J call TRBJ2-6; D is unclear. From germline, CDR1 is SGHNT and CDR2 YENEEA. The CDR3 runs 15 residues. Trimming removed 4 bases from V and 0 bases from J, with 7 bases in between. The DNA of the CDR3 is TGTGCCAGCAGCTCGCGAAGCTCTGGGGCCAACGTCCTGACTTTC. This translates into CASSSRSSGANVLTF. Full variable domain (remainder filled in from reference TRBV11-3 and TRBJ2-6): EAGVVQSPRYKIIEKKQPVAFWCNPISGHNTLYWYLQNLGQGPELLIRYENEEAVDDSQLPKDRFSAERLKGVDSTLKIQPAELGDSAVYLCASSSRSSGANVLTFGAGSRLTVL.

The chain uses TRBV3-1 (or the pseudogene TRBV3-2) and TRBJ2-6; no firm D call. Deletions cut 1 base from V and 2 bases from J, with 6 bases between. In germline, CDR1 is LGHDT, CDR2 YNNKEL (reference sequence). There are 15 residues in the CDR3. CDR3 region: CASSQGATGANVLTF. The CDR3 bases are TGTGCCAGCAGCCAAGGGGCGACTGGGGCCAACGTCCTGACTTTC.